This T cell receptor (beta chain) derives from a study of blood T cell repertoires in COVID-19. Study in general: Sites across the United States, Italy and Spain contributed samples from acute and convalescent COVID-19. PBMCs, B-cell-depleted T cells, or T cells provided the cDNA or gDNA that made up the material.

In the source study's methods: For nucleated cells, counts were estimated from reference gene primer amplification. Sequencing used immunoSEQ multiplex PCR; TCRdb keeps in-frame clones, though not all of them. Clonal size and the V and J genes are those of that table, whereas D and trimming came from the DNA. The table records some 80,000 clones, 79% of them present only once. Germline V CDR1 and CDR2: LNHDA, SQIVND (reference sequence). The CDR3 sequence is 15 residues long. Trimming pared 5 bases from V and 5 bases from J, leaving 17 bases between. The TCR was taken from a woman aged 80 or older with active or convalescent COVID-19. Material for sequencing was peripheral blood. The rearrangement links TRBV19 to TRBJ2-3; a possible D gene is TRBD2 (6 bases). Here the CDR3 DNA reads TGTGCCAGTAGTGGGACTCGGGGACGGGGAGATACGCAGTATTTT. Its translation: CASSGTRGRGDTQYF.